Each of the 22 T cell receptor beta chains below was sequenced from the same sample in a study of early T cells in non-severe SARS-CoV-2 infection. TCRdb passed the 5' RACE reads through MiXCR, listing each CDR3 protein once. Among over 85,000 distinct CDR3 sequences listed, roughly 12% were seen once. The sample was whole blood, taken at baseline. The receptors derive from an adult who was a healthcare worker with PCR-confirmed SARS-CoV-2 infection or an uninfected control (not recorded which).

The chain uses TRBV19 and TRBJ1-5, with D perhaps TRBD1 (6 bases). CDR3 length: 18 amino acids. Looked up from germline, CDR1 is LNHDA and CDR2 is SQIVND (reference sequence). The V end was cut by 0 bases, the J end by 1 base, with 16 bases between. CDR3 residues: CASSIDWTVPRSNQPQHF. CDR3 sequence (DNA): TGTGCCAGTAGTATAGATTGGACAGTCCCCCGGAGCAATCAGCCCCAGCATTTT. Full variable domain (rest looked up from reference TRBV19 and TRBJ1-5): DGGITQSPKYLFRKEGQNVTLSCEQNLNHDAMYWYRQDPGQGLRLIYYSQIVNDFQKGDIAEGYSVSREKKESFPLTVTSAQKNPTAFYLCASSIDWTVPRSNQPQHFGDGTRLSIL.

The chain is built from TRBV2 and TRBJ2-2; D is ambiguous. CDR3 length: 14 residues. Trimming stripped 5 bases from V and 0 bases from J, with 7 bases between. The germline gives CDR1 SNHLY, CDR2 FYNNEI. CDR3 residues: CASSPTTNTGELFF. For the CDR3, the DNA is TGTGCCAGCAGTCCAACTACGAACACCGGGGAGCTGTTTTTT.

This chain uses TRBV5-1 with TRBJ2-5; possibly TRBD2 for D (5 bases). V was cut by 3 bases and J by 5 bases, with 17 bases left in between. Looked up from germline, CDR1 is SGHRS and CDR2 is YFSETQ. The CDR3 loop spans 15 amino acids. The CDR3 loop reads CASSYQAEVVETQYF. Here the CDR3 DNA reads TGCGCCAGCAGCTATCAAGCGGAAGTGGTGGAGACCCAGTACTTC. Together with reference TRBV5-1 and TRBJ2-5, the CDR3 gives the full variable domain: KAGVTQTPRYLIKTRGQQVTLSCSPISGHRSVSWYQQTPGQGLQFLFEYFSETQRNKGNFPGRFSGRQFSNSRSEMNVSTLELGDSALYLCASSYQAEVVETQYFGPGTRLLVL.

The chain uses TRBV12-3 or TRBV12-4 and TRBJ1-1, with 7 bases matching TRBD1. The junction had 6 bases not matched to a gene; V was cut back by 7 bases and J by 1 base. CDR3 length: 14 residues. CDR3 sequence (DNA): TGTGCCAGCAAGACAGGGAGGGAGAACACTGAAGCTTTCTTT. This encodes CASKTGRENTEAFF.

J is TRBJ1-1 and V is TRBV7-2, with 7 bases that match TRBD1. This CDR3 has 14 amino acids. V lost 5 bases and J lost 6; bases outside the gene matches: 9. Germline V gene sequence: CDR1 SGHTA, CDR2 FQGNSA. The CDR3 sequence is CASSPLTGRSEAFF. CDR3 coding DNA: TGTGCCAGCAGCCCACTGACAGGGAGATCTGAAGCTTTCTTT.

The rearrangement uses TRBV5-1 and TRBJ2-3; 10 bases match TRBD2. The CDR3 is made up of 16 amino acids. The V and J ends lost 4 bases and 6 bases, in that order; junction bases with no gene match: 11. Per the germline V gene, CDR1 is SGHRS and CDR2 is YFSETQ. The CDR3 coding sequence is TGCGCCAGCAGCACAATACTAGCGGGGCCCAGCGATACGCAGTATTTT. Its protein is CASSTILAGPSDTQYF.

This clonotype showed up many times. This chain connects TRBV6-5 to TRBJ1-1, with 7 bases that match TRBD1. The trim removed 5 bases at V and 4 bases at J, leaving 4 bases unmatched. The CDR3 has 13 residues. Germline CDR1 MNHEY, CDR2 SVGAGI. CDR3 sequence reads: CASSTGVATEAFF. CDR3 bases: TGTGCCAGCAGTACAGGGGTGGCCACTGAAGCTTTCTTT.

This clonotype was observed many times. The J gene is TRBJ2-3, the V gene TRBV5-6; 10 bases fit TRBD2. Germline V gives CDR1 SGHDT, CDR2 YYEEEE. This CDR3 has 15 amino acids. The V segment lost 0 bases and the J segment 5 bases; nucleotides outside the gene matches: 3. This chain's CDR3 is CASSLVASGGDTQYF. For the CDR3, the DNA is TGTGCCAGCAGCTTGGTCGCTAGCGGGGGAGATACGCAGTATTTT.

Comments on this clonotype: A much larger clone lies one base from this, so it may be a read error. The chain is built from TRBV5-1 and TRBJ1-4; D perhaps matches TRBD1 (5 bases). V lost 1 base, J lost 2 bases, and 6 bases lay in between. Germline lookup yields CDR1 SGHRS and CDR2 YFSETQ. The CDR3 covers 14 residues. The CDR3 sequence is CASSLRGTNEKLFF. The CDR3 nucleotides read TGCGCCAGCAGCTTGCGGGGGACTAATGAAAAACTGTTTTTT.

This clonotype has only a few counts. The V gene is TRBV5-6, the J gene TRBJ2-5; D tentatively reads TRBD1 or TRBD2 (5 bases each). V gave up 1 base and J gave up 3 bases, with 16 bases separating them. Germline assignment: CDR1 SGHDT and CDR2 YYEEEE. The CDR3 spans 16 residues. The CDR3 region is CASSLSSGPEEETQYF. Written as DNA, the CDR3 is TGTGCCAGCAGCTTGTCTTCGGGGCCGGAGGAAGAGACCCAGTACTTC.

The V call is TRBV7-2, the J call TRBJ2-7; 8 bases line up with TRBD2. CDR1 and CDR2 from the germline V gene are SGHTA and FQGNSA. The CDR3 contains 16 residues. V lost 2 bases to trimming and J lost 3 bases; unmatched junction nucleotides: 9. CDR3 sequence reads: CASSLQTGGVVYEQYF. The CDR3 DNA reads TGTGCCAGCAGCTTACAGACGGGAGGGGTAGTCTACGAGCAGTACTTC.

In its sample, this clonotype was seen many times. V gene TRBV7-3 combines with J gene TRBJ2-1; weak D call: TRBD1 (6 bases). V lost 1 base and J 7 bases, leaving 11 bases between the germline ends. This CDR3 has 14 residues. Germline CDR1 is SGHTA and CDR2 is FQGTGA. The chain's CDR3 is CASSLSTGWNEQFF. In DNA, the CDR3 is TGTGCCAGCAGCTTAAGTACAGGGTGGAATGAGCAGTTCTTC. The full variable domain, rest sourced from reference TRBV7-3 and TRBJ2-1, is GAGVSQTPSNKVTEKGKYVELRCDPISGHTALYWYRQSLGQGPEFLIYFQGTGAADDSGLPNDRFFAVRPEGSVSTLKIQRTERGDSAVYLCASSLSTGWNEQFFGPGTRLTVL.

This clonotype has a handful of counts. The chain links TRBV28 to TRBJ2-7; possibly TRBD1 or TRBD2 for D (5 bases each). Germline CDR1 is MDHEN and CDR2 is SYDVKM. The ends were cut back, 6 bases at V and 3 bases at J, with 15 bases in the middle. The CDR3 covers 14 residues. CDR3 bases: TGTGCCAGCAGATCCGGGACGGGCCTCTACGAGCAGTACTTC. This sequence encodes CASRSGTGLYEQYF.

This clonotype came up a few times. This chain links TRBV10-3 with TRBJ2-3, with 8 nucleotides matching TRBD2. The trim removed 10 bases at V and 5 bases at J, leaving 14 bases unmatched. The CDR3 is made up of 15 amino acids. Germline assignment: CDR1 ENHRY and CDR2 SYGVKD. CDR3 region: CATAQSGGGRDTQYF. The DNA of the CDR3 is TGTGCCACTGCACAGAGCGGCGGGGGGAGAGATACGCAGTATTTT.

This sequence joins TRBV6-6 and TRBJ1-3; D remains ambiguous. The germline V gene has CDR1 MNHNY and CDR2 SVGAGI (reference sequence). This CDR3 spans 11 amino acids. The CDR3 coding sequence is TGTGCGGTAGCTTTTGGGAACACCATATATTTT. Translating gives CAVAFGNTIYF.

In its sample, this clonotype was seen a few times. The chain is built from TRBV2 and TRBJ1-1; unclear D gene. Per germline, CDR1 SNHLY and CDR2 FYNNEI. The length of the CDR3 is 13 residues. The ends were cut back, 3 bases at V and 2 bases at J, with 7 bases in the middle. The DNA of the CDR3 is TGTGCCAGCAGTGATCAGATTAACACTGAAGCTTTCTTT. Protein sequence: CASSDQINTEAFF.

This clonotype occurred many times. The chain recombines TRBV27 with TRBJ1-5, with no clear D. Germline assignment: CDR1 MNHEY and CDR2 SMNVEV (reference sequence). Trimming took 5 bases from V and 5 from J, leaving 19 bases between them. The CDR3 runs 16 residues. CDR3 sequence (DNA): TGTGCCAGCAGTGGCTTGAGACCGGGCCTCCATCAGCCCCAGCATTTT. Protein product: CASSGLRPGLHQPQHF.

For the CDR3, the DNA is TGTGCCAGCAGTGACAGAAACGGCGGAAACACCATATATTTT. It yields the protein CASSDRNGGNTIYF. The gene calls are TRBV25-1 and TRBJ1-3; D is unresolved. The germline V gene has CDR1 MGHDK and CDR2 SYGVNS. The CDR3 runs to 14 residues. V gave up 3 bases and J gave up 4 bases, with 10 bases separating them.

The rearrangement links TRBV6-1 to TRBJ1-5, with D possibly being TRBD1 (5 bases). This CDR3 contains 18 residues. Germline V gene sequence: CDR1 MNHNS, CDR2 SASEGT. Trimming stripped 6 bases from V and 0 bases from J, with 21 bases between. The CDR3 DNA sequence: TGTGCCAGCAGCTATGGGGGACCCGGCAGACCTAGCAATCAGCCCCAGCATTTT. Translating it yields CASSYGGPGRPSNQPQHF.

The chain couples TRBV5-1 to TRBJ1-5, with 9 positions matching TRBD1. Per germline, CDR1 SGHRS and CDR2 YFSETQ. The CDR3 has 15 residues. J gave up 3 bases and V 2 bases, and 3 bases lay outside the gene matches. Here the CDR3 DNA reads TGCGCCAGCAGCTTTACAGGGGGCAACAATCAGCCCCAGCATTTT. It is translated as CASSFTGGNNQPQHF.

In its sample, this clonotype was seen a few times. In nucleotides, the CDR3 is TGTGCCAGCAGCTTAGGAGCCGGGAGGTGGGGAGACACCGGGGAGCTGTTTTTT. Amino acids: CASSLGAGRWGDTGELFF. This chain links TRBV11-2 with TRBJ2-2; 7 bases map to TRBD2. With 1 base clipped from V and 3 bases from J, the junction kept 11 bases outside the gene matches. Germline V gene lookup returns CDR1 SGHAT and CDR2 FQNNGV. The CDR3 runs 18 residues.

A few counts support this clonotype. V is TRBV7-2 and J is TRBJ2-3; D perhaps matches TRBD2 (6 bases). The germline gives CDR1 SGHTA, CDR2 FQGNSA. The V and J ends lost 5 bases and 6 bases respectively, with 18 bases between them. This CDR3 is 15 amino acids long. The CDR3 sequence: CASSTGTPRSDTQYF. CDR3 DNA sequence: TGTGCCAGCAGCACCGGGACTCCCCGGTCGGATACGCAGTATTTT.